The 18 T cell receptor beta chains reported below all come from one sample, sequenced in a study of shared clonotypes between healthy human individuals. Data came from immunoSEQ multiplex PCR; TCRdb stores just in-frame clones and leaves some out. This repertoire shows 180,000 or so clones, over 85% found once; its top ten account for 0.067%. The sample comprised naive CD4+ T cells sorted from blood. Subset meaning: CD45RA+ positively selected. Receptors originate from a woman between 25 and 40 years old in good health.

V is TRBV7-3 and J is TRBJ2-3, with 7 positions matching TRBD1. The V segment lost 4 bases and the J segment 6 bases; nucleotides outside the gene matches: 7. Germline CDR1 and CDR2: SGHTA and FQGTGA. This CDR3 region has 14 residues. The CDR3, as DNA: TGTGCCAGCAGCTCAACCGACAGGGATGATACGCAGTATTTT. This gives the protein CASSSTDRDDTQYF. Supplemented by reference TRBV7-3 and TRBJ2-3, the full variable domain reads GAGVSQTPSNKVTEKGKYVELRCDPISGHTALYWYRQSLGQGPEFLIYFQGTGAADDSGLPNDRFFAVRPEGSVSTLKIQRTERGDSAVYLCASSSTDRDDTQYFGPGTRLTVL.

V and J are TRBV7-7 and TRBJ2-3, with 10 bases lining up with TRBD2. V lost 5 bases to trimming and J lost 1 base; unmatched junction nucleotides: 3. This CDR3 is built from 15 residues. Germline CDR1 SSHAT, CDR2 FNYEAQ (reference sequence). The CDR3: CASSRGTSGTDTQYF. The CDR3 DNA reads as TGTGCCAGCAGCCGAGGGACTAGCGGCACAGATACGCAGTATTTT.

This clone was recorded only once. J is TRBJ1-5 and V is TRBV28; perhaps TRBD1 as D (5 bases). Germline CDR1 MDHEN, CDR2 SYDVKM. V dropped 7 bases and J dropped 4 bases, with 14 bases sitting between them. The CDR3 sequence is 14 residues long. The CDR3: CASTEAGRNQPQHF. The CDR3 nucleotides are TGTGCCAGCACCGAGGCAGGGAGAAATCAGCCCCAGCATTTT.

V usage is TRBV30 and J usage is TRBJ2-2; D is undetermined. This CDR3 is built from 11 residues. Trimming took 2 bases from V and 7 from J, leaving 5 bases between them. CDR1 is GTSNPN, CDR2 SVGIG, per germline (reference sequence). The CDR3 spells CAWSSGGELFF. In nucleotides, the CDR3 is TGTGCCTGGAGTTCGGGCGGGGAGCTGTTTTTT.

This clone was found once. The CDR3 DNA follows: TGTGCCACTGGACAGGGGGTTGAAGCTTTCTTT. It encodes CATGQGVEAFF. The chain couples TRBV10-3 to TRBJ1-1, with TRBD1 matching 10 bases. V lost 10 bases to trimming and J lost 7 bases; unmatched junction nucleotides: 3. The germline CDR1 and CDR2 sequences are ENHRY and SYGVKD. The CDR3 loop spans 11 amino acids.

The CDR3 spells CASSGRSGAFF. The CDR3 DNA sequence: TGTGCCAGTAGTGGCAGGTCAGGAGCTTTCTTT. The chain carries TRBV19 and TRBJ1-1; D unclear. V shed 5 bases and J shed 10 bases, with 11 bases lying between them. The CDR3 loop spans 11 amino acids. CDR1 is LNHDA and CDR2 is SQIVND in the germline V gene (reference sequence).

This chain uses TRBV6-1 with TRBJ1-4; tentatively, D is TRBD1 (5 bases). The CDR3 covers 14 residues. Looked up from germline, CDR1 is MNHNS and CDR2 is SASEGT. The V and J ends lost 7 bases and 0 bases respectively, with 9 bases between them. The DNA for the CDR3 is TGTGCCAGCATTTTGACAGCAACTAATGAAAAACTGTTTTTT. Encoded protein: CASILTATNEKLFF.

The chain carries TRBV6-5 and TRBJ2-7; 7 bases agree with TRBD2. Germline CDR1 and CDR2: MNHEY and SVGAGI. Trimming at V came to 2 bases and at J to 0 bases, leaving 7 bases not matched to a gene. The CDR3 extends over 16 amino acids. CDR3 in DNA: TGTGCCAGCAGTTACCGAGCGGGACCGACCTCCTACGAGCAGTACTTC. Translation gives CASSYRAGPTSYEQYF.

On this clone itself: In the same sample, other DNA sequences code for this CDR3. The V and J genes are TRBV5-4 and TRBJ2-5; D is uncertain. This CDR3 has 11 amino acids. V was cut by 4 bases and J by 1 base, with 2 bases left in between. CDR1 is SGHNT, CDR2 YYREEE, per germline (reference sequence). CDR3 DNA: TGTGCCAGCAGCAGCCAAGAGACCCAGTACTTC. Translating it yields CASSSQETQYF.

The chain has TRBV7-2 and TRBJ2-3; no clear D. V was pared by 5 bases and J by 6 bases, with 12 bases between. In germline, CDR1 is SGHTA, CDR2 FQGNSA. The CDR3 is made up of 13 amino acids. As DNA, the CDR3 is TGTGCCAGCAGCCTCGGACCTAGGGATACGCAGTATTTT. Translated: CASSLGPRDTQYF.

CDR3: CAWSVYDVVVTDTQYF. CDR3 bases: TGTGCCTGGAGTGTTTACGATGTTGTAGTCACAGATACGCAGTATTTT. V is TRBV30 and J is TRBJ2-3; D call uncertain. CDR3 length equals 16 residues. CDR1 is GTSNPN and CDR2 is SVGIG in the germline V gene (reference sequence). Trimming left V 0 bases short and J 2 bases short, with 15 bases between.

The rearrangement joins TRBV28 to TRBJ2-7; a weak D match, TRBD1 (6 bases). Deletions cut 6 bases from V and 7 bases from J, with 22 bases between. The length of the CDR3 is 15 residues. CDR1 and CDR2 (germline): MDHEN, SYDVKM. The CDR3 DNA sequence: TGTGCCAGCAGGCCATCCGGGACACTACTACGGGAGCAGTACTTC. Its translation is CASRPSGTLLREQYF.

The chain uses TRBV27 and TRBJ2-3; 11 positions match TRBD2. The CDR3 is 14 amino acids. The V and J ends lost 5 bases and 4 bases, in that order; junction bases with no gene match: 2. Per the germline V gene, CDR1 is MNHEY and CDR2 is SMNVEV (reference sequence). CDR3 loop: CASSRLAGSDTQYF. The DNA for the CDR3 is TGTGCCAGCAGTAGACTAGCGGGATCAGATACGCAGTATTTT.

The CDR3 reads CASSGEAKNIQYF. The CDR3 DNA reads TGTGCCAGTAGTGGGGAAGCCAAAAACATTCAGTACTTC. V usage is TRBV19 and J usage is TRBJ2-4; D is ambiguous. CDR3 size: 13 residues. V lost 5 bases to trimming and J lost 0 bases, with 5 bases between them. Germline CDR1 reads LNHDA; CDR2 reads SQIVND (reference sequence).

The chain combines TRBV27 with TRBJ2-1; 9 nucleotides match TRBD2. Unmatched junction bases numbered 9, after V lost 5 bases and J lost 4 bases. The CDR3 is 16 residues long. CDR1 and CDR2 (germline): MNHEY, SMNVEV (reference sequence). The CDR3 spells CASSPPPSGTYNEQFF. CDR3 in DNA: TGTGCCAGCAGTCCCCCCCCTAGCGGGACGTACAATGAGCAGTTCTTC.

The J gene is TRBJ2-3, the V gene TRBV7-8; 10 bases map to TRBD2. Germline V CDR1 and CDR2: SGHVS, FQNEAQ. The J segment lost 1 base and the V segment lost 7 bases, leaving 20 bases of the junction unmatched. There are 20 residues in the CDR3. CDR3: CASTRKRGLAGVLGTDTQYF. CDR3 DNA: TGTGCCAGCACCCGGAAGCGGGGGCTAGCGGGAGTCCTGGGCACAGATACGCAGTATTTT.

The genes are TRBV6-6 and TRBJ2-7; 8 bases are a match to TRBD1. Looked up from germline, CDR1 is MNHNY and CDR2 is SVGAGI (reference sequence). This CDR3 has 16 amino acids. The V and J ends lost 4 bases and 2 bases, in that order; junction bases with no gene match: 10. In DNA form, the CDR3 reads TGTGCCAGCAGTTCTGGGTGGGGACAGGTACCCTACGAGCAGTACTTC. This encodes CASSSGWGQVPYEQYF.

The chain combines TRBV7-9 with TRBJ2-7, with D possibly TRBD2 on 6 matching bases. Germline V CDR1 and CDR2: SEHNR, FQNEAQ (reference sequence). This CDR3 has 15 amino acids. Trimming pared 2 bases from V and 3 bases from J, leaving 14 bases between. The chain's CDR3 is CASSLSAGRYYEQYF. CDR3 nucleotide sequence: TGTGCCAGCAGCTTATCCGCGGGACGGTACTACGAGCAGTACTTC.